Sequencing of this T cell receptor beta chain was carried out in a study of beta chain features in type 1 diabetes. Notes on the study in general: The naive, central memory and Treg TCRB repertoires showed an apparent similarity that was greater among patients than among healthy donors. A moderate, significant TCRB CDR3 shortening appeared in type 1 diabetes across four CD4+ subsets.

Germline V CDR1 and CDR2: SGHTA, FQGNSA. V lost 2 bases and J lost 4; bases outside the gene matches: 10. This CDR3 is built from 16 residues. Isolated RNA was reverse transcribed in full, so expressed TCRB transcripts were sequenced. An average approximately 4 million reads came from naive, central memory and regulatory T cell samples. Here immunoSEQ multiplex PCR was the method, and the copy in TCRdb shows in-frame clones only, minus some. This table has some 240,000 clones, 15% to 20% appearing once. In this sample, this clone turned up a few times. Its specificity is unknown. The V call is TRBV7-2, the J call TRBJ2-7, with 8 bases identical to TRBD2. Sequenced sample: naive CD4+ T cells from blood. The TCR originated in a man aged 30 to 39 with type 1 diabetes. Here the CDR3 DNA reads TGTGCCAGCAGCTTATCGGTTAGGCGGGAGGCTTACGAGCAGTACTTC. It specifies CASSLSVRREAYEQYF.